The 24 T cell receptor beta chains in this list originate from one sample, sequenced in a study of T cell responses to AZD1222 COVID-19 vaccine. Profiling relied on immunoSEQ multiplex PCR, and the TCRdb table lists in-frame clones only, not all of them. Here the sample spans 75,000 to 100,000 clones, 88% being singletons. The material was peripheral blood, obtained on day 0 of AZD1222 vaccination. Every receptor here comes from an adult in good health.

This chain uses TRBV9 with TRBJ2-5; D remains unclear. CDR1 is SGDLS, CDR2 YYNGEE, per germline. The CDR3 runs 13 residues. V shed 0 bases and J shed 4 bases, with 7 bases lying between them. The CDR3 region has the DNA TGTGCCAGCAGCGTAGGTGGGCTAGAGACCCAGTACTTC. This sequence encodes CASSVGGLETQYF.

This rearrangement joins TRBV7-6 to TRBJ1-3; D not certain. Germline V gives CDR1 SGHVS, CDR2 FNYEAQ. This CDR3 spans 14 amino acids. V lost 5 bases and J lost 0, with 8 bases in between. CDR3 amino acids: CASSEPSSGNTIYF. For the CDR3, the DNA is TGTGCCAGCAGCGAACCTTCCTCTGGAAACACCATATATTTT.

This chain links TRBV9 with TRBJ2-5; D is unresolved. The V and J ends lost 2 bases and 2 bases respectively, with 4 bases between them. CDR1 SGDLS and CDR2 YYNGEE come from the germline V gene. CDR3 length: 12 residues. The CDR3 DNA is TGTGCCAGCAGCGTCGGTCAAGAGACCCAGTACTTC. Protein: CASSVGQETQYF.

This clone was seen once. CDR3 nucleotides: TGTGCCAGCAGCGTAGGACAGGGACAAGAGACCCAGTACTTC. Translated: CASSVGQGQETQYF. The chain has TRBV9 and TRBJ2-5; 7 nucleotides match TRBD1. Germline lookup yields CDR1 SGDLS and CDR2 YYNGEE. V was pared by 0 bases and J by 2 bases, with 1 base of the junction left unmatched. The CDR3 is made up of 14 amino acids.

This rearrangement joins TRBV7-9 to TRBJ2-1; 7 positions agree with TRBD2. The germline gives CDR1 SEHNR, CDR2 FQNEAQ (reference sequence). V trimming: 3 bases; J trimming: 6 bases; junction bases outside the gene matches: 8. The CDR3 extends over 15 amino acids. The CDR3 DNA reads as TGTGCCAGCAGCTTCCCCGTAGCGGGCGGCAATGAGCAGTTCTTC. The encoded protein is CASSFPVAGGNEQFF.

The chain combines TRBV10-3 with TRBJ1-1; possible D gene TRBD1, 5 bases. The germline V gene encodes CDR1 ENHRY and CDR2 SYGVKD. Trimming cost V 0 bases and J 0 bases, with 17 bases left between them. The CDR3 runs to 18 residues. The CDR3 spells CAISESGRQSIMNTEAFF. In DNA, the CDR3 is TGTGCCATCAGTGAGTCGGGTCGACAGAGTATCATGAACACTGAAGCTTTCTTT.

This sequence joins TRBV7-9 and TRBJ1-3; D is unclear. The CDR3 is 14 residues long. V was cut by 5 bases and J by 4 bases, with 12 bases left in between. CDR1 and CDR2 (germline): SEHNR, FQNEAQ (reference sequence). The CDR3: CASSPSLGGNTIYF. Here the CDR3 DNA reads TGTGCCAGCAGCCCATCCTTGGGAGGAAACACCATATATTTT.

The CDR3 region is CASRQGAPVIRAFF. Here the CDR3 DNA reads TGTGCCAGCAGGCAGGGGGCGCCGGTCATCCGAGCTTTCTTT. The rearrangement links TRBV2 to TRBJ1-1, with TRBD1 matching 8 bases. The CDR3 runs 14 residues. V shed 6 bases, J shed 10 bases, and the junction held 13 bases outside the gene matches. Germline loops: CDR1 SNHLY, CDR2 FYNNEI.

The V gene is TRBV15, the J gene TRBJ1-1; tentatively, D is TRBD1 (5 bases). This CDR3 comprises 13 residues. Germline CDR1 is LNHNV and CDR2 is YYDKDF (reference sequence). V gave up 3 bases and J gave up 14 bases, with 19 bases separating them. The CDR3 protein is CATSRVRQLVPFF. DNA of the CDR3: TGTGCCACCAGCAGGGTTAGACAGCTGGTTCCGTTCTTT.

In its sample, this clone was seen once. The chain is built from TRBV5-1 and TRBJ2-1; tentatively, D is TRBD1 (5 bases). The V gene's germline CDR1 is SGHRS and CDR2 YFSETQ. This CDR3 has 14 residues. The V end was cut by 5 bases, the J end by 5 bases, with 14 bases between. CDR3 amino acids: CASRASGNNNEQFF. Here the CDR3 DNA reads TGCGCCAGCAGGGCATCAGGGAATAACAATGAGCAGTTCTTC.

The chain couples TRBV11-2 to TRBJ2-7, with 9 bases identical to TRBD2. V lost 8 bases and J lost 0; bases outside the gene matches: 5. The CDR3 consists of 14 residues. Germline CDR1 SGHAT, CDR2 FQNNGV. The CDR3 reads CASSGLASSYEQYF. The CDR3 region has the DNA TGTGCCAGCTCGGGACTAGCTTCCTCCTACGAGCAGTACTTC.

V usage is TRBV5-1 and J usage is TRBJ1-6; 7 positions match TRBD1. There are 15 residues in the CDR3. Per the germline V gene, CDR1 is SGHRS and CDR2 is YFSETQ. The V gene end was trimmed by 4 bases and the J gene end by 7 bases; junction bases not matched to a gene: 8. DNA for the CDR3: TGCGCCAGCAGCCAGAATACAGGGGAAAATTCACCCCTCCACTTT. Protein sequence: CASSQNTGENSPLHF. Combining the CDR3 with reference TRBV5-1 and TRBJ1-6 gives the whole variable domain KAGVTQTPRYLIKTRGQQVTLSCSPISGHRSVSWYQQTPGQGLQFLFEYFSETQRNKGNFPGRFSGRQFSNSRSEMNVSTLELGDSALYLCASSQNTGENSPLHFGNGTRLTVT.

The gene calls are TRBV24-1 and TRBJ1-1; D uncertain. CDR3 length equals 15 residues. The V end lost 2 bases, the J end lost 5 bases, and 14 bases lay between the germline ends. In germline, CDR1 is KGHDR, CDR2 SFDVKD. The CDR3 reads CATSDSRGSGTEAFF. The CDR3 region has the DNA TGTGCCACCAGTGATTCACGGGGATCGGGGACTGAAGCTTTCTTT.

This chain joins TRBV29-1 and TRBJ2-1; 12 bases are a match to TRBD2. Germline trimming cut 5 bases from V and 1 base from J; bases unmatched to any gene: 6. The CDR3 totals 16 residues. Germline lookup yields CDR1 SQVTM and CDR2 ANQGSEA. As DNA, the CDR3 is TGCAGCGTTCAAGGACTAGCGGGGCAATCCTACAATGAGCAGTTCTTC. This translates into CSVQGLAGQSYNEQFF.

The rearrangement joins TRBV6-2 or TRBV6-3 to TRBJ2-3, with a possible D match to TRBD2 (5 bases). Looked up from germline, CDR1 is MNHEY and CDR2 is SVGEGT. Trimming left V 2 bases short and J 5 bases short, with 5 bases between. The CDR3 length is 12 residues. The CDR3 here is CASSYEGDTQYF. CDR3 coding DNA: TGTGCCAGCAGTTACGAGGGAGATACGCAGTATTTT.

The J gene is TRBJ1-2, the V gene TRBV6-6; no clear D. Germline CDR1 reads MNHNY; CDR2 reads SVGAGI (reference sequence). With 5 bases removed from V and 0 bases from J, the gap between germline ends came to 7 bases. The CDR3 totals 13 residues. The CDR3 reads CASSPGTNYGYTF. The CDR3 nucleotides are TGTGCCAGCAGTCCTGGTACTAACTATGGCTACACCTTC.

A few counts support this clone. V is TRBV27 and J is TRBJ2-4, with 9 bases matching TRBD1. After removal of 6 bases from V and 1 base from J, the junction contained 1 base not matched to a gene. This CDR3 has 14 amino acids. Per the germline V gene, CDR1 is MNHEY and CDR2 is SMNVEV (reference sequence). The CDR3 reads CASRGTGAKNIQYF. CDR3 DNA: TGTGCCAGCAGGGGGACAGGGGCCAAAAACATTCAGTACTTC.

This chain joins TRBV19 and TRBJ1-4; no clear D. This CDR3 has 15 residues. Trimming stripped 3 bases from V and 8 bases from J, with 16 bases between. CDR1 and CDR2 (germline): LNHDA, SQIVND (reference sequence). The CDR3 protein is CASSIRAGLEEKLFF. In DNA, the CDR3 is TGTGCCAGTAGTATTAGGGCAGGCCTGGAGGAAAAACTGTTTTTT. The entire variable domain, with the rest obtained from reference TRBV19 and TRBJ1-4, is as follows: DGGITQSPKYLFRKEGQNVTLSCEQNLNHDAMYWYRQDPGQGLRLIYYSQIVNDFQKGDIAEGYSVSREKKESFPLTVTSAQKNPTAFYLCASSIRAGLEEKLFFGSGTQLSVL.

This rearrangement joins TRBV6-6 to TRBJ1-1; D unresolved. The CDR3 extends over 14 amino acids. With 0 bases removed from V and 8 bases from J, the gap between germline ends came to 13 bases. Germline assignment: CDR1 MNHNY and CDR2 SVGAGI (reference sequence). CDR3 sequence: CASSYSAGAPEAFF. As DNA, the CDR3 is TGTGCCAGCAGTTACTCTGCAGGAGCTCCCGAAGCTTTCTTT.

This clone was counted a few times. The chain is built from TRBV6-5 and TRBJ1-1; 8 bases are shared with TRBD1. Germline V gene sequence: CDR1 MNHEY, CDR2 SVGAGI. The CDR3 runs 14 residues. Losses at the gene ends were 6 bases for V and 4 bases for J; bases not matched to a gene: 7. The CDR3 DNA follows: TGTGCCAGCAGGGGGACAGGAGAAACCACTGAAGCTTTCTTT. It yields the protein CASRGTGETTEAFF.

This sequence joins TRBV4-2 and TRBJ2-2, with D unresolved. From germline, CDR1 is LGHNA and CDR2 YNFKEQ. V was clipped by 0 bases and J by 1 base, with 12 bases between them. The CDR3 length is 17 residues. CDR3 coding DNA: TGTGCCAGCAGCCAAGAAGGACCGGGTCTGAACACCGGGGAGCTGTTTTTT. Its translation is CASSQEGPGLNTGELFF.

This chain links TRBV5-4 with TRBJ1-5; D not resolved. CDR3 size: 14 residues. In germline, CDR1 is SGHNT, CDR2 YYREEE (reference sequence). Deletions cut 0 bases from V and 4 bases from J, with 8 bases between. The CDR3 nucleotides read TGTGCCAGCAGCTTGGCGGGTCAAAATCAGCCCCAGCATTTT. Amino acids: CASSLAGQNQPQHF.

On this clone itself: This sample includes further DNA sequences coding for the same CDR3. The V gene is TRBV7-9, the J gene TRBJ2-7, with TRBD2 identical over 8 bases. This CDR3 contains 14 residues. Unmatched junction bases numbered 2, after V lost 1 base and J lost 3 bases. Germline V gives CDR1 SEHNR, CDR2 FQNEAQ (reference sequence). The CDR3 DNA follows: TGTGCCAGCAGCTTAGGCGGGAGGAACTACGAGCAGTACTTC. It encodes CASSLGGRNYEQYF.

The chain employs TRBV28 and TRBJ2-7; TRBD1 agrees at 7 bases. Trimming removed 6 bases from V and 5 bases from J; junction bases left unmatched: 13. Germline loops: CDR1 MDHEN, CDR2 SYDVKM. The CDR3 loop spans 15 amino acids. The CDR3 sequence: CASRPRTGFRNEQYF. CDR3 nucleotides: TGTGCCAGCAGACCGAGGACAGGTTTTAGGAACGAGCAGTACTTC.